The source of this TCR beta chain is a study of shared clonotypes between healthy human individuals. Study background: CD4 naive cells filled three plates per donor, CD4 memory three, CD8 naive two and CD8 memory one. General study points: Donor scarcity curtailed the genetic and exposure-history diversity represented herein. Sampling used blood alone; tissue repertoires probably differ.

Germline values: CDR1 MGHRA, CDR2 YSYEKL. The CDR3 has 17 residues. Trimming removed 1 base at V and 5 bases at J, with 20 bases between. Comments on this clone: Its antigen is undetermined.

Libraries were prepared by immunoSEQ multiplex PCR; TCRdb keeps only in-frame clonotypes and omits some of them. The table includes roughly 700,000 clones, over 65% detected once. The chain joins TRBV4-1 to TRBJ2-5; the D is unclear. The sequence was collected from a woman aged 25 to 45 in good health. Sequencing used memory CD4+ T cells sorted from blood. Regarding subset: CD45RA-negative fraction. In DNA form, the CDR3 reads TGCGCCAGCAGCCAAGCTGATTGGTGGCCTTTAGGGGAGACCCAGTACTTC. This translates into CASSQADWWPLGETQYF.